This T cell receptor (beta chain) was observed in a study of CD8 T cells in Susac syndrome. Random hexamers were used to reverse transcribe an amount of roughly 0.45 to 1 ug RNA. Across 54 Vbeta and 13 Jbeta, TCR beta CDR3 was amplified with immunoSEQ multiplex PCR. TCRdb redid the calling of the immunoSEQ multiplex PCR reads with MiXCR, one entry per CDR3 protein. Here the sample spans fewer than 250,000 distinct CDR3 sequences, approximately 93% being singletons. In blood CD8+ and CD4+ T cells, TCR beta underwent sequencing. Negative isolation yielded CD4+ and CD8+ T cells, and FACS enriched TEMRA cells. Germline loops: CDR1 MNHNS, CDR2 SASEGT. Trimming pared 4 bases from V and 3 bases from J, leaving 23 bases between. The CDR3 runs to 18 residues.

This chain joins TRBV6-1 and TRBJ2-3; tentatively, D is TRBD1 or TRBD2 (8 bases each). The receptor's source is a human donor in good health. Sequenced sample: CD4+ T cells from PBMCs. Written as DNA, the CDR3 is TGTGCCAGCAGTGGGTTAGCGGGACAGGTCCTCCGGACAGATACGCAGTATTTT. It specifies CASSGLAGQVLRTDTQYF.